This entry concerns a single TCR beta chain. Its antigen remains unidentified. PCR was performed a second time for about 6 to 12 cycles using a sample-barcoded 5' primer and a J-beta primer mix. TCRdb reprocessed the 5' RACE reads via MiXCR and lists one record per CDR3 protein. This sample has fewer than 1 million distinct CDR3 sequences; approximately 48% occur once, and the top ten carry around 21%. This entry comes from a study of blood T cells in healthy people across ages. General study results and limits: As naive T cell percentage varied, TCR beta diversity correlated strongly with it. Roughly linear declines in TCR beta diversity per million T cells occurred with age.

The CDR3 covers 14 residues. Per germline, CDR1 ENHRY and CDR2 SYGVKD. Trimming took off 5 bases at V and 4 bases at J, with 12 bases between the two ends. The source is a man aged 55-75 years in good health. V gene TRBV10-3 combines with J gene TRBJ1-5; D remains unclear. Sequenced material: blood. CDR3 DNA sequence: TGTGCCATCAGTACAAAAATGGGGAATCAGCCCCAGCATTTT. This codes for CAISTKMGNQPQHF.